The present entry profiles one T cell receptor beta chain with its context. Its antigen remains unidentified. Blood was drawn once per donor, and each sample measured approximately 2.5 ml. There were eight separate reactions per sample in which cDNA was made. From the 5' RACE reads, TCRdb lists one entry per CDR3 protein and no DNA. This sample's clone table lists 300,000 to 450,000 distinct CDR3 sequences. The data were obtained in a study of monozygotic twins with inflammatory bowel disease. Study findings and constraints: The sharing of clonotypes with others was lower in IBD patients than in healthy twins, especially with disease activity. On the inverse Simpson index, IBD patients scored lower for TCRbeta diversity than healthy co-twins.

The CDR3 has 13 amino acids. Germline V gene sequence: CDR1 LGHNA, CDR2 YNFKEQ. The receptor's source is a human donor with ulcerative colitis or Crohn's disease, or a healthy co-twin of an affected twin (not recorded which). The chain joins TRBV4-2 to TRBJ2-5. The specimen sequenced was blood. This chain's CDR3 is CASSRDMAETQYF.